This T cell receptor (beta chain) was captured by sequencing in a study of cytomegalovirus exposure and HLA in healthy donors. Study conclusions and caveats: The authors listed 180 or so TCR beta chains as cytomegalovirus-associated.

Each of the donors was a healthy bone marrow donor. Concerning this clone itself: Its antigen is not known.

Vbeta (60) and Jbeta (13) primers were used in the PCR. The table came from immunoSEQ multiplex PCR; TCRdb's copy has only in-frame clones and leaves some out. The repertoire holds fewer than 120,000 clones, approximately 79% seen once, with 6.2% in the top ten. Trimming removed 3 bases from V and 5 bases from J, with 11 bases in between. The CDR3 loop spans 13 amino acids. From germline, CDR1 is LNHDA and CDR2 SQIVND (reference sequence). Sequencing input: PBMCs. The sequence was obtained from a young man in good health and CMV-seropositive. The rearrangement joins TRBV19 to TRBJ2-7; possibly TRBD1 for D (5 bases). The CDR3 DNA reads as TGTGCCAGTAGTATTCTTAGGGGTCACGAGCAGTACTTC. Its translation is CASSILRGHEQYF.